These 29 T cell receptor beta chains were all obtained from the same sample, sequenced in a study of blood T cells in healthy people across ages. Combining a sample-barcoded 5' primer with a J-beta primer mix, a second PCR ran for about 6 to 11 cycles. MiXCR, applied by TCRdb to the 5' RACE reads, yields one record per CDR3 protein. The repertoire consists of hundreds of thousands of distinct CDR3 sequences, with approximately 24% occurring once and the leading ten covering 3%. The same data also went into a second study, on T cells of mothers and their children.

The sample comprised blood. The receptors stem from a boy aged 10-17 years in good health.

This clonotype was found a few times. This sequence joins TRBV2 and TRBJ1-5, with 9 bases lining up with TRBD1. Germline V gene data show CDR1 as SNHLY and CDR2 as FYNNEI. The CDR3 length is 12 residues. The V and J ends lost 8 bases and 5 bases, in that order; junction bases with no gene match: 1. The CDR3 is CASGTGYQPQHF. The CDR3 region has the DNA TGTGCCAGCGGGACAGGGTATCAGCCCCAGCATTTT.

The sample holds a few counts of this clonotype. One end of the junction is discordant with germline, which a read error may explain. The CDR3 DNA is TGTGCTAGCACCCGGGGAAGACAGGGGGCTCGCTATGGCTACACCTTC. Protein sequence: CASTRGRQGARYGYTF. The chain carries TRBV7-2 and TRBJ1-2, with 10 positions matching TRBD1. The CDR3 contains 16 residues. From germline, CDR1 is SGHTA and CDR2 FQGNSA. Supplemented by reference TRBV7-2 and TRBJ1-2, the full variable domain reads GAGVSQSPSNKVTEKGKDVELRCDPISGHTALYWYRQSLGQGLEFLIYFQGNSAPDKSGLPSDRFSAERTGGSVSTLTIQRTQQEDSAVYLCASTRGRQGARYGYTFGSGTRLTVV.

V and J are TRBV9 and TRBJ2-5; tentatively, D is TRBD1 (6 bases). The CDR3 loop spans 13 amino acids. With 0 bases removed from V and 3 bases from J, the gap between germline ends came to 6 bases. From germline, CDR1 is SGDLS and CDR2 YYNGEE. This CDR3 is CASSVGQEETQYF. In DNA, the CDR3 is TGTGCCAGCAGCGTAGGACAGGAAGAGACCCAGTACTTC.

The table lists this clonotype with a few counts. The genes are TRBV5-1 and TRBJ1-2, with 7 nucleotides matching TRBD1. This CDR3 comprises 13 residues. V gave up 0 bases and J gave up 10 bases; unmatched junction bases: 6. Germline CDR1 is SGHRS and CDR2 is YFSETQ. CDR3 bases: TGCGCCAGCAGCTTGGACAGGGGTCCGGACTACACCTTC. Translating gives CASSLDRGPDYTF.

The gene calls are TRBV25-1 and TRBJ1-1, with D possibly matching TRBD1 (5 bases). This CDR3 is 13 amino acids long. The V end was cut by 7 bases, the J end by 1 base, with 10 bases between. The germline CDR1 and CDR2 sequences are MGHDK and SYGVNS. The CDR3 sequence is CASIPGGNTEAFF. Written as DNA, the CDR3 is TGTGCCAGCATCCCGGGGGGGAACACTGAAGCTTTCTTT.

Only a few counts were recorded for this clonotype. This chain connects TRBV6-6 to TRBJ2-2; perhaps TRBD1 as D (5 bases). Germline-derived CDR1 and CDR2 are MNHNY and SVGAGI (reference sequence). The germline V and J ends were trimmed by 6 bases and 6 bases, with 20 bases remaining between them. The CDR3 runs 16 residues. This CDR3 is CASRVSSGLKAGELFF. The CDR3 DNA follows: TGTGCCAGCAGGGTCAGTTCAGGGTTGAAGGCCGGGGAGCTGTTTTTT.

This chain joins TRBV5-1 and TRBJ2-5; D is unclear. Trimming removed 1 base at V and 3 bases at J, with 13 bases between. The germline CDR1 and CDR2 sequences are SGHRS and YFSETQ. This CDR3 spans 15 amino acids. CDR3 nucleotide sequence: TGCGCCAGCAGCTTGCGTCCAGGAGTGGAAGAGACCCAGTACTTC. As protein: CASSLRPGVEETQYF.

The chain uses TRBV12-3 or TRBV12-4 and TRBJ2-3; D uncertain. V gave up 2 bases and J gave up 6 bases, with 9 bases separating them. This CDR3 has 13 residues. The CDR3 is CASSLRHGDTQYF. The CDR3 DNA follows: TGTGCCAGCAGTTTACGCCACGGTGATACGCAGTATTTT.

This clonotype was observed a handful of times. The chain employs TRBV4-1 and TRBJ1-1; D unclear. The CDR3 has 15 amino acids. Trimming took 0 bases from V and 2 from J, leaving 10 bases between them. Germline-derived CDR1 and CDR2 are MGHRA and YSYEKL. Written as DNA, the CDR3 is TGCGCCAGCAGCCAAGAGGGAAGCGGAAACACTGAAGCTTTCTTT. Translating it yields CASSQEGSGNTEAFF.

The rearrangement joins TRBV6-1 to TRBJ1-5; a possible D gene is TRBD1 (5 bases). This CDR3 has 13 residues. CDR1 is MNHNS and CDR2 is SASEGT in the germline V gene. Trimming left V 0 bases short and J 10 bases short, with 10 bases between. The CDR3 DNA reads TGTGCCAGCAGTGAAGCGCGGGGGGGACCCCAGCATTTT. Translation gives CASSEARGGPQHF.

This clonotype was detected a few times. This chain links TRBV12-3 or TRBV12-4 with TRBJ1-4; D gene unclear. The V and J ends lost 1 base and 13 bases respectively, with 7 bases between them. This CDR3 comprises 11 residues. This CDR3 reads CASSLDGPLFF. The DNA for the CDR3 is TGTGCCAGCAGTTTAGACGGTCCACTGTTTTTT.

V gene TRBV3-1 combines with J gene TRBJ2-5; a possible D gene is TRBD2 (6 bases). The DNA end favors TRBJ2-7, so the J call may be wrong. This CDR3 is built from 14 residues. Germline lookup yields CDR1 LGHDT and CDR2 YNNKEL (reference sequence). CDR3 region: CASSQGGRTYEQYF. The DNA of the CDR3 is TGTGCCAGCAGCCAAGGTGGGAGGACCTACGAGCAGTACTTC.

The chain employs TRBV7-2 and TRBJ2-7; 9 bases map to TRBD1. Germline trimming cut 5 bases from V and 3 bases from J; bases unmatched to any gene: 2. CDR3 size: 13 residues. CDR1 and CDR2 from the germline V gene are SGHTA and FQGNSA. CDR3 in amino acids: CASSDRGNYEQYF. The CDR3 DNA sequence: TGTGCCAGCAGCGACAGGGGGAACTACGAGCAGTACTTC.

V gene TRBV20-1 combines with J gene TRBJ2-2; 8 bases are shared with TRBD1. Trimming took 4 bases from V and 5 from J; bases not matched to a gene: 9. The CDR3 sequence is 15 residues long. Germline-derived CDR1 and CDR2 are DFQATT and SNEGSKA (reference sequence). CDR3 protein: CSAMVPGGRTGELFF. The CDR3 nucleotides are TGCAGTGCTATGGTTCCAGGGGGCCGAACCGGGGAGCTGTTTTTT.

V usage is TRBV5-5 and J usage is TRBJ1-2; the D gene is possibly TRBD1 (5 bases). The V end lost 0 bases, the J end lost 6 bases, and 12 bases lay between the germline ends. This CDR3 is 14 amino acids long. CDR1 is SGHKS, CDR2 YYEKEE, per germline (reference sequence). CDR3: CASSLGSGVDGYTF. CDR3 bases: TGTGCCAGCAGCTTGGGGTCGGGGGTAGATGGCTACACCTTC.

V gene TRBV7-9 combines with J gene TRBJ2-5; D is possibly TRBD1 or TRBD2 (6 bases each). Matching the DNA end better, TRBJ2-1 makes the J call doubtful. The CDR3 loop spans 13 amino acids. From germline, CDR1 is SEHNR and CDR2 FQNEAQ (reference sequence). CDR3 loop: CASSWGAINEQFF. The CDR3 DNA reads as TGTGCCAGCAGTTGGGGGGCTATCAATGAGCAGTTCTTC.

This clonotype was observed a handful of times. The chain has TRBV12-3 or TRBV12-4 and TRBJ1-1; D gene ambiguous. The CDR3 runs to 14 residues. V gave up 3 bases and J gave up 5 bases, with 13 bases separating them. CDR3 nucleotides: TGTGCCAGCAGTTTCTGGGCTAAGGGAACTGAAGCTTTCTTT. Amino acid sequence: CASSFWAKGTEAFF.

The V call is TRBV12-3 or TRBV12-4, the J call TRBJ2-5; D might be TRBD1 (5 bases). The CDR3 totals 15 residues. Trimming took 5 bases from V and 6 from J, leaving 19 bases between them. The CDR3 sequence is CASSGPVGRGKTQYF. As DNA, the CDR3 is TGTGCCAGCAGTGGGCCGGTGGGGCGAGGAAAGACCCAGTACTTC.

The gene calls are TRBV3-1 and TRBJ2-5; TRBD2 might be the D (5 bases). The V gene lost 2 bases and the J gene lost 7 bases, with 14 bases spanning the gap. Germline lookup yields CDR1 LGHDT and CDR2 YNNKEL (reference sequence). The CDR3 has 14 amino acids. CDR3: CASSQRPGYGTQYF. CDR3 coding DNA: TGTGCCAGCAGCCAACGACCGGGGTACGGGACCCAGTACTTC.

The V gene is TRBV4-1, the J gene TRBJ1-2; D not certain. The germline gives CDR1 MGHRA, CDR2 YSYEKL. The germline V and J ends were trimmed by 0 bases and 3 bases, with 17 bases remaining between them. The CDR3 is made up of 17 amino acids. The CDR3 here is CASSQDIVRANYYGYTF. In nucleotides, the CDR3 is TGCGCCAGCAGCCAAGATATAGTAAGGGCGAACTACTATGGCTACACCTTC.

The genes are TRBV28 and TRBJ2-1; D remains ambiguous. The V gene's germline CDR1 is MDHEN and CDR2 SYDVKM. V lost 2 bases and J 6 bases, leaving 14 bases between the germline ends. The CDR3 contains 15 residues. CDR3 coding DNA: TGTGCCAGCAGTTTAGATCGGTGGACCGGCAATGAGCAGTTCTTC. The encoded protein is CASSLDRWTGNEQFF.

Worth noting for this clonotype: This may arise from a read error, as a much more abundant clone is one base away. The chain recombines TRBV6-5 with TRBJ1-2; perhaps TRBD1 as D (5 bases). Trimming cost V 10 bases and J 4 bases, with 16 bases left between them. The CDR3 length is 13 residues. Germline loops: CDR1 MNHEY, CDR2 SVGAGI. The CDR3 spells CANSPRATYGYTF. The CDR3 bases are TGTGCCAACAGCCCCAGGGCTACCTATGGCTACACCTTC.

The table lists this clonotype with many counts. This chain joins TRBV6-1 and TRBJ2-1; weak D call: TRBD2 (7 bases). Trimming took 7 bases from V and 7 from J, leaving 20 bases between them. The CDR3 sequence is 15 residues long. Germline CDR1 reads MNHNS; CDR2 reads SASEGT. The CDR3 nucleotides read TGTGCCAGCAAGGGCGGGGGCGCTTTCTATAATGAGCAGTTCTTC. Its translation is CASKGGGAFYNEQFF.

V usage is TRBV29-1 and J usage is TRBJ1-1; D not resolved. CDR3 length: 14 amino acids. With 4 bases removed from V and 4 bases from J, the gap between germline ends came to 16 bases. Germline assignment: CDR1 SQVTM and CDR2 ANQGSEA. The CDR3 region is CSVVLRHSGTEAFF. The DNA of the CDR3 is TGCAGCGTTGTACTTAGGCACTCGGGCACTGAAGCTTTCTTT.

The chain recombines TRBV5-1 with TRBJ1-3; the match to TRBD1 covers 8 bases. The length of the CDR3 is 15 residues. Germline assignment: CDR1 SGHRS and CDR2 YFSETQ. V lost 4 bases and J lost 1; bases outside the gene matches: 4. The CDR3 is CASSQQGASGNTIYF. DNA of the CDR3: TGCGCCAGCAGCCAGCAGGGGGCTTCTGGAAACACCATATATTTT.

This clonotype was detected a few times. This sequence joins TRBV6-1 and TRBJ2-5, with 8 bases that match TRBD1. The closer fit of TRBJ2-7 to the DNA end suggests the J call may be wrong. This CDR3 has 14 residues. Germline-derived CDR1 and CDR2 are MNHNS and SASEGT. Here the CDR3 DNA reads TGTGCCAGCAGTCTACAGGGGGATACCTACGAGCAGTACTTC. Its protein product is CASSLQGDTYEQYF.

J is TRBJ1-4 and V is TRBV6-5; the D gene is possibly TRBD1 (6 bases). The CDR3 extends over 14 amino acids. V was clipped by 6 bases and J by 8 bases, with 16 bases between them. The germline gives CDR1 MNHEY, CDR2 SVGAGI. DNA for the CDR3: TGTGCCAGCAGCCGACAGACTAGGGGGGAAAAACTGTTTTTT. It codes for CASSRQTRGEKLFF.

This clonotype showed up just a few times. Sequence at one end of the junction differs from germline and may be a read error. V usage is TRBV10-3 and J usage is TRBJ1-1; D is undetermined. Per the germline V gene, CDR1 is ENHRY and CDR2 is SYGVKD. The length of the CDR3 is 15 residues. In nucleotides, the CDR3 is TGTGCCATCGGTGAGCCGAGCGTAAAGTTCACTGAAGCTTTCTTT. Its translation is CAIGEPSVKFTEAFF.

The chain couples TRBV7-2 to TRBJ1-1; possibly TRBD1 for D (5 bases). The germline V and J ends were trimmed by 2 bases and 7 bases, with 8 bases remaining between them. Per the germline V gene, CDR1 is SGHTA and CDR2 is FQGNSA. The CDR3 consists of 12 residues. The CDR3, as DNA: TGTGCCAGCAGCTTAATGACAGTTGAAGCTTTCTTT. This translates into CASSLMTVEAFF.